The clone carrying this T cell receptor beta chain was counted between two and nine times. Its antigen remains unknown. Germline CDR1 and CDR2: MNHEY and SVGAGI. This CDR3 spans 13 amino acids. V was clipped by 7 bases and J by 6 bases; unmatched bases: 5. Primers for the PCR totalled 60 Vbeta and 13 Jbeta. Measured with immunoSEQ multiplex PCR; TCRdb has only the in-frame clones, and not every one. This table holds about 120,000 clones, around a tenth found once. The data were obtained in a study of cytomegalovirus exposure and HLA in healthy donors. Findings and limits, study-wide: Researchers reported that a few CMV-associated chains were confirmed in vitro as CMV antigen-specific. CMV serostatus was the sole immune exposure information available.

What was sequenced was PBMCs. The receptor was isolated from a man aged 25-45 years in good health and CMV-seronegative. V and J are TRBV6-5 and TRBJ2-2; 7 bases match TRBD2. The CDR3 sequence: CASTRRGAGELFF. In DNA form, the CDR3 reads TGTGCCAGCACCCGTCGGGGGGCCGGGGAGCTGTTTTTT.